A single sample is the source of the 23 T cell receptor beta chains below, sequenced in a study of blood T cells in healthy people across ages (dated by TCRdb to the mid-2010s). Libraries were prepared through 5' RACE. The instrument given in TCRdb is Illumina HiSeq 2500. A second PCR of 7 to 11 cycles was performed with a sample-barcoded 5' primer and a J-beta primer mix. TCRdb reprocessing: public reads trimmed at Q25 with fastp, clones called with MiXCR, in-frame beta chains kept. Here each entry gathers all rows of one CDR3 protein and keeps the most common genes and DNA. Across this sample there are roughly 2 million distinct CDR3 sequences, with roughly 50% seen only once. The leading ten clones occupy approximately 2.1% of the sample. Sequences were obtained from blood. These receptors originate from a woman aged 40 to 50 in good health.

The CDR3 DNA is TGTGCCAGCAGCTTCTTGGAGGGATTCTATGGCTACACCTTC. Protein: CASSFLEGFYGYTF. The chain employs TRBV13 and TRBJ1-2; D call uncertain. This CDR3 is 14 amino acids long. The germline V and J ends were trimmed by 3 bases and 4 bases, with 12 bases remaining between them. CDR1 and CDR2 from the germline V gene are PRHDT and FYEKMQ (reference sequence).

The CDR3 nucleotides are TGCGCCAGCAGTGATCGTGGTATATCGGGGGCGAGAGGCTACGAGCAGTACTTC. Its protein product is CASSDRGISGARGYEQYF. This chain uses TRBV10-2 with TRBJ2-7; possibly TRBD1 or TRBD2 for D (6 bases each). V lost 3 bases to trimming and J lost 3 bases, with 24 bases between them. The germline V gene encodes CDR1 WSHSY and CDR2 SAAADI. This CDR3 region has 18 residues.

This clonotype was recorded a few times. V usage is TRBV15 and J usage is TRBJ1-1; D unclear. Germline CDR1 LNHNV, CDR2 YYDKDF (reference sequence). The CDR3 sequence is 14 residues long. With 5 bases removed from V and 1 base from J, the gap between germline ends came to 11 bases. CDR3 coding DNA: TGTGCCACCAGCCTCAACGGGAAGAACACTGAAGCTTTCTTT. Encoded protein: CATSLNGKNTEAFF. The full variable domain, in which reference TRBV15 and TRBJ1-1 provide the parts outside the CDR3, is DAMVIQNPRYQVTQFGKPVTLSCSQTLNHNVMYWYQQKSSQAPKLLFHYYDKDFNNEADTPDNFQSRRPNTSFCFLDIRSPGLGDTAMYLCATSLNGKNTEAFFGQGTRLTVV.

The CDR3 sequence: CASSQPLLSGAYTDTQYF. CDR3 in DNA: TGTGCCAGCAGCCAGCCGCTCCTGAGCGGGGCTTACACAGATACGCAGTATTTT. The V call is TRBV14, the J call TRBJ2-3, with 7 bases fitting TRBD2. V lost 3 bases, J lost 2 bases, and 14 bases stayed unmatched. Germline CDR1 and CDR2: SGHDN and FVKESK. The CDR3 runs 18 residues.

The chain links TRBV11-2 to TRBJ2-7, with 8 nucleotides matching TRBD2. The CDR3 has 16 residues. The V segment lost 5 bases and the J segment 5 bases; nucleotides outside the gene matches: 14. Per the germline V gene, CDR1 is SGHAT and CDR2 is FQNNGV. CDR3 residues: CASSASGTSLPHEQYF. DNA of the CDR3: TGTGCCAGCAGCGCGAGTGGGACTAGTCTTCCCCACGAGCAGTACTTC.

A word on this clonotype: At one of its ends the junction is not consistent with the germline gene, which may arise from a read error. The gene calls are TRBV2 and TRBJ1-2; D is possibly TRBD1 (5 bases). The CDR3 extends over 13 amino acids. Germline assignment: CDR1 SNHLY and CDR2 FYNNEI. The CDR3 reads CASREQVNYGYTF. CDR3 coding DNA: TGTGCCAGCCGTGAACAGGTTAACTATGGCTACACCTTC. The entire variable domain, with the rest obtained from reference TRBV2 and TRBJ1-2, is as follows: EPEVTQTPSHQVTQMGQEVILRCVPISNHLYFYWYRQILGQKVEFLVSFYNNEISEKSEIFDDQFSVERPDGSNFTLKIRSTKLEDSAMYFCASREQVNYGYTFGSGTRLTVV.

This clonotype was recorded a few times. This CDR3 is CASSLKSGTPSYNEQFF. Here the CDR3 DNA reads TGTGCCAGCAGCTTAAAGTCTGGCACGCCCTCCTACAATGAGCAGTTCTTC. The chain combines TRBV7-2 with TRBJ2-1; no reliable D call. Germline V lookup: CDR1 SGHTA, CDR2 FQGNSA. With 2 bases removed from V and 0 bases from J, the gap between germline ends came to 14 bases. The CDR3 is 17 residues long. Full variable domain (remainder filled in from reference TRBV7-2 and TRBJ2-1): GAGVSQSPSNKVTEKGKDVELRCDPISGHTALYWYRQSLGQGLEFLIYFQGNSAPDKSGLPSDRFSAERTGGSVSTLTIQRTQQEDSAVYLCASSLKSGTPSYNEQFFGPGTRLTVL.

CDR3 sequence: CATSDPTVRADTQYF. The CDR3 region has the DNA TGTGCCACCAGTGACCCCACCGTCAGGGCAGATACGCAGTATTTT. The V gene is TRBV24-1, the J gene TRBJ2-3, with a tentative D call TRBD1 (5 bases). The CDR3 totals 15 residues. Looked up from germline, CDR1 is KGHDR and CDR2 is SFDVKD. Trimming removed 4 bases from V and 4 bases from J, with 14 bases in between.

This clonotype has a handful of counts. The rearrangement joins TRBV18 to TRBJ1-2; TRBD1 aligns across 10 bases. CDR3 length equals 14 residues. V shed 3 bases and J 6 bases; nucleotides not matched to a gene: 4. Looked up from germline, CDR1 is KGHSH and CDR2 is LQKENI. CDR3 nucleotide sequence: TGTGCCAGCTCACCCCCGGGACAGGGGAATGGCTACACCTTC. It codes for CASSPPGQGNGYTF.

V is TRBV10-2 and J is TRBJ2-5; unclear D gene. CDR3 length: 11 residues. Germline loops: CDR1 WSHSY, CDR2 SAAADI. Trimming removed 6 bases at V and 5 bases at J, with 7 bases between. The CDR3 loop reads CASREMETQYF. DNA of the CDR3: TGCGCCAGCAGGGAGATGGAGACCCAGTACTTC.

The chain's CDR3 is CSAKGGSTTDTQYF. DNA of the CDR3: TGCAGTGCTAAGGGCGGATCGACCACAGATACGCAGTATTTT. V usage is TRBV20-1 and J usage is TRBJ2-3; D ambiguous. This CDR3 comprises 14 residues. Trimming left V 4 bases short and J 2 bases short, with 13 bases between. The germline CDR1 and CDR2 sequences are DFQATT and SNEGSKA (reference sequence).

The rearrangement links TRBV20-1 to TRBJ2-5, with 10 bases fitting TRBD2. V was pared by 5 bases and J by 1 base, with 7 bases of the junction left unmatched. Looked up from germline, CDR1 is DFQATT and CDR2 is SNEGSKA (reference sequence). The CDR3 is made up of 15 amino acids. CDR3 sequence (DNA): TGCAGTGCTGAAGCAGCGGGGGGGCCCCAAGAGACCCAGTACTTC. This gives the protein CSAEAAGGPQETQYF.

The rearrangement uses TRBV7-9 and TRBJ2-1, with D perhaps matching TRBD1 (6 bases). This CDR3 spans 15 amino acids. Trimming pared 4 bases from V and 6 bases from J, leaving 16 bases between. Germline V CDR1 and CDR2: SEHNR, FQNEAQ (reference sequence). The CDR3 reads CASSSIGQPSNEQFF. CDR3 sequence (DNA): TGTGCCAGCAGCTCGATAGGACAGCCTTCCAATGAGCAGTTCTTC.

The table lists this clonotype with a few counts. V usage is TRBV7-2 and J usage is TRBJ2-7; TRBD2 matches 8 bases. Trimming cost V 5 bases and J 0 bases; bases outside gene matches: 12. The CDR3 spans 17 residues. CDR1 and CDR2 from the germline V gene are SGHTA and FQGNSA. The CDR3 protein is CASSPLLSGGPSYEQYF. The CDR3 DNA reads TGTGCCAGCAGCCCACTACTAAGCGGGGGCCCCTCCTACGAGCAGTACTTC.

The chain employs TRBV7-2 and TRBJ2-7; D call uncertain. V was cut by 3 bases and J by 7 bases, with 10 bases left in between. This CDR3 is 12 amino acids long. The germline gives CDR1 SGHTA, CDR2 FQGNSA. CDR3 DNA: TGTGCCAGCAGCTTCTTAACGGGTGAGCAGTACTTC. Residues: CASSFLTGEQYF.

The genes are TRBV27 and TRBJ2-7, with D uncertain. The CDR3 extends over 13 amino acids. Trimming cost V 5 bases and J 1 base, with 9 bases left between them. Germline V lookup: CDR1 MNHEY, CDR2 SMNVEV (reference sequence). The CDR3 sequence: CASSVHTSYEQYF. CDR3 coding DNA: TGTGCCAGCAGTGTACACACATCCTACGAGCAGTACTTC.

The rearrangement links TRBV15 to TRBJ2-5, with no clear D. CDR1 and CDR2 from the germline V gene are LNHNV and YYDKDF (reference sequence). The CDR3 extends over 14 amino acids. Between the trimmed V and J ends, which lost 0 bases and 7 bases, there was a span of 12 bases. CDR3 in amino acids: CATSRDLSGGTQYF. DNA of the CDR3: TGTGCCACCAGCAGAGATTTGTCCGGCGGGACCCAGTACTTC.

The CDR3 DNA reads TGTGCCAGCCAAAGCAGGGGGAGCACCTACGAGCAGTACTTC. Protein: CASQSRGSTYEQYF. This chain uses TRBV6-5 with TRBJ2-4; 7 bases agree with TRBD1. Gene TRBJ2-7 matches the end of the DNA better, so the J call may be wrong. The germline CDR1 and CDR2 sequences are MNHEY and SVGAGI. CDR3 size: 14 residues.

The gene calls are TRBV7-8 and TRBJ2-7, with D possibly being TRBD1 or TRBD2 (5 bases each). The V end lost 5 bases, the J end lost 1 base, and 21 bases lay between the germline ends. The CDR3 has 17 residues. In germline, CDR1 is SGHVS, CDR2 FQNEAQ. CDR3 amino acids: CASSPPRGTGLSYEQYF. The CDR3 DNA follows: TGTGCCAGCAGCCCCCCGCGAGGGACGGGGCTATCCTACGAGCAGTACTTC.

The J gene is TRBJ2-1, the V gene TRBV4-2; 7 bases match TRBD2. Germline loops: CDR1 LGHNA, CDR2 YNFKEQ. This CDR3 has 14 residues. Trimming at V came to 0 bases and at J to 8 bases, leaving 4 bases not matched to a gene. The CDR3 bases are TGTGCCAGCAGCCAAGAGGGACTAATCGATGAGCAGTTCTTC. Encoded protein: CASSQEGLIDEQFF.

The CDR3 nucleotides read TGCGCCAGCAGCCAAGATCGCGGACTAGCGGGTGTATACAATGAGCAGTTCTTC. Amino acids: CASSQDRGLAGVYNEQFF. The V call is TRBV4-3, the J call TRBJ2-1, with TRBD2 matching over 11 bases. This CDR3 region has 18 residues. V trimming: 0 bases; J trimming: 4 bases; junction bases outside the gene matches: 8. Germline V gene lookup returns CDR1 LGHNA and CDR2 YSLEER.

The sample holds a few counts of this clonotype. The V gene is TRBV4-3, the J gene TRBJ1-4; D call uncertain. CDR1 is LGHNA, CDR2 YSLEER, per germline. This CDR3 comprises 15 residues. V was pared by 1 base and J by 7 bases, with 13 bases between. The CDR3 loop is CASSQVQRGGEKLFF. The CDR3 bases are TGCGCCAGCAGCCAAGTGCAGCGGGGTGGTGAAAAACTGTTTTTT.

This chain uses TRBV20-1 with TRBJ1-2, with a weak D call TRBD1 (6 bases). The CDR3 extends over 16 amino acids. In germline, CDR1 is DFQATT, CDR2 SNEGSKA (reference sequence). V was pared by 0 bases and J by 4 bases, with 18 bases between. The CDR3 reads CSARDLVGGLGYGYTF. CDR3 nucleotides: TGCAGTGCTAGAGATCTGGTTGGGGGGCTGGGCTATGGCTACACCTTC.